This is a list of T cell receptor beta chains from one sample in a study of control samples from healthy donors and cancer patients. Clones were sequenced by immunoSEQ multiplex PCR, and TCRdb holds only the in-frame ones, with some missing. The data hold roughly 52,000 clones, with around 95% observed a single time. Sequencing was performed on blood. The source of these receptors is a man in his thirties or forties in good health. Each CDR3 is given with its conserved first and last residue. D genes are given only for firm matches. Clone size is not always given. Where it is, it says once, few, many or a class for expanded clones.

TRBJ1-4	NA	TRBV10-3	NA	CAISAQRDEKLFF	TGTGCCATCAGTGCCCAGAGGGATGAAAAACTGTTTTTT
TRBJ2-6	NA	TRBV27	NA	CASSTRPGDGANVLTF	TGTGCCAGCAGTACCAGACCAGGGGACGGGGCCAACGTCCTGACTTTC
TRBJ1-2	NA	TRBV20-1	NA	CSAWTDYGYTF	TGCAGTGCGTGGACAGATTATGGCTACACCTTC
TRBJ1-4	NA	TRBV11-2	NA	CASSLDPEGLGGTNEKLFF	TGTGCCAGCAGCTTAGATCCAGAGGGATTGGGGGGGACAAATGAAAAACTGTTTTTT
TRBJ2-1	TRBD2	TRBV9	NA	CASSLGVAGGYEQFF	TGTGCCAGCAGCCTGGGGGTAGCGGGAGGTTATGAGCAGTTCTTC
TRBJ2-5	NA	TRBV5-5	NA	CASSPGVGPAETQYF	TGTGCCAGCAGCCCCGGAGTGGGGCCAGCGGAGACCCAGTACTTC
TRBJ2-6	TRBD2	TRBV27	NA	CASSSRGGLLSGANVLTF	TGTGCCAGCAGTTCTAGGGGAGGGCTTCTCTCTGGGGCCAACGTCCTGACTTTC
TRBJ2-5	TRBD1	TRBV4-1	NA	CASSRFSWQGAETQYF	TGCGCCAGCAGCCGCTTCTCTTGGCAGGGGGCGGAGACCCAGTACTTC
TRBJ2-6	NA	TRBV18	NA	CASSPRRGGANVLTF	TGTGCCAGCTCACCACGCAGGGGAGGGGCCAACGTCCTGACTTTC
TRBJ2-7	NA	TRBV4-2	NA	CASSQEVLPYYEQYF	TGTGCCAGCAGCCAAGAAGTTTTACCATACTACGAGCAGTACTTC
TRBJ1-6	NA	TRBV30	NA	CAWRDQDNSPLHF	TGTGCCTGGAGGGACCAGGACAATTCACCCCTCCACTTT
TRBJ2-1	TRBD2	TRBV10-3	NA	CAISESGTSYNEQFF	TGTGCCATCAGTGAGTCTGGGACTAGCTACAATGAGCAGTTCTTC
TRBJ1-2	NA	TRBV6-2/TRBV6-3	once	CASSSPGHKVDGYTF	TGTGCCAGCAGTTCCCCGGGTCATAAGGTTGACGGCTACACCTTC